This T cell receptor (beta chain) appears in the sequencing data of a study of OX40 agonist ivuxolimab in advanced cancers. Looked up from germline, CDR1 is SGHNT and CDR2 is YYREEE (reference sequence). Trimming stripped 1 base from V and 2 bases from J, with 7 bases between. The CDR3 is 14 amino acids. Whole-study findings and limits: Within 6 weeks, CD4+ and CD8+ blood T cells expanded clonally at 0.1 to 3.0 mg/kg. Clonal expansion was among the lowest in partial responders at 0.1-3.0 mg/kg, especially CD8+.

The protocol was immunoSEQ multiplex PCR, while the TCRdb copy is restricted to in-frame clones and leaves out a portion. The sample consists of approximately 70,000 clones, about 94% of them appearing once. Comment on this clone: What it binds is unknown.

The cohort excluded patients with autoimmune disease history or systemic immunosuppression. The sequencing here drew on CD4+ or CD8+ T cells sorted from blood, taken in a trial of the OX40 agonist ivuxolimab. This rearrangement joins TRBV5-4 to TRBJ1-3, with D perhaps TRBD1 (5 bases). The receptor was derived from an adult with an advanced solid tumor such as melanoma, head and neck, liver or kidney cancer. The CDR3 bases are TGTGCCAGCAGCTTGCGGGGGACTGGAAACACCATATATTTT. It encodes CASSLRGTGNTIYF.